Listed below are T cell receptor beta chains from one sample, sequenced in a study of human T cells and chemical hapten exposure. TCRdb called the RACE reads again in MiXCR, with one record for every CDR3 protein. The profile shows tens of thousands of distinct CDR3 sequences, roughly a tenth of them singletons. Material: whole blood, obtained in connection with sensitization to the hapten diphenylcyclopropenone (DPC). These receptor sequences come from a man between 35 and 55 years old with alopecia areata. Some clones in this sample may be carry-over from other donors' samples. CDR3s include the opening cysteine and the closing phenylalanine or tryptophan. The order of the fields is V gene, CDR3 protein.

V: TRBV11-2
CDR3: CASSLDMDRNNYGYTF

V: TRBV6-2/TRBV6-3
CDR3: CASSSPSGAMNTEAFF

V: TRBV20-1
CDR3: CSARVRGVITEAFF

V: TRBV6-5
CDR3: CASRGHSTDTQYF

V: TRBV2
CDR3: CASFRGLAGAEQFF

V: TRBV12-3/TRBV12-4
CDR3: CASSKGARGETQYF

V: TRBV19
CDR3: CATSGTGDQPQHF

V: TRBV4-2
CDR3: CASTAGALDEKLFF

V: TRBV5-1
CDR3: CASSRLPQETQYF

V: TRBV12-3/TRBV12-4
CDR3: CASSLEGAAGYTF

V: TRBV19
CDR3: CASRTTGRDSPLHF

V: TRBV5-5
CDR3: CASSFFGGELFF

V: TRBV5-1
CDR3: CASSRGVTSGRAAEQFF

V: TRBV6-5
CDR3: CASSKTGGVSNQPQHF

V: TRBV6-5
CDR3: CASSRPGVNEQYF

V: TRBV12-3/TRBV12-4
CDR3: CASSPTGAYGYTF

V: TRBV5-6
CDR3: CASSLVPETQYF

V: TRBV7-2
CDR3: CASSLGGSGRGNIQYF

V: TRBV29-1
CDR3: CSVLGHSSYNEQFF

V: TRBV15
CDR3: CATSRGGGSYGYTF

V: TRBV5-4
CDR3: CASSLSLALTEAFF

V: TRBV5-1
CDR3: CASSSGQVAGGYTF

V: TRBV29-1
CDR3: CSVAQGRSYEQYF

V: TRBV20-1
CDR3: CSARGQLYEQYF

V: TRBV20-1
CDR3: CSARGTSGATQETQYF

V: TRBV20-1
CDR3: CSASMTSGRGPRDEQFF

V: TRBV20-1
CDR3: CSASPDRDNYSNQPQHF

V: TRBV4-3
CDR3: CASSSLALSSYNEQFF

V: TRBV4-2
CDR3: CASSVQGSANTGELFF

V: TRBV7-2
CDR3: CASSLLRLGKTSTDTQYF

V: TRBV14
CDR3: CASSQVTGQGVETQYF

V: TRBV7-6
CDR3: CASSLAGRTDTQYF

V: TRBV9
CDR3: CASSPLGNQETQYF

V: TRBV5-1
CDR3: CASSLGPNTEAFF

V: TRBV12-3/TRBV12-4
CDR3: CASSYELAGGNEQFF

V: TRBV18
CDR3: CASSLQGAGNQPQHF

V: TRBV15
CDR3: CATSRDDGRGWGYTF

V: TRBV12-3/TRBV12-4
CDR3: CASREGGSSLETQYF

V: TRBV2
CDR3: CASTPDSNTGELFF

V: TRBV14
CDR3: CASSQDTGGIGELFF

V: TRBV7-2
CDR3: CASSLDRAIYF

V: TRBV19
CDR3: CASTRGQYSSGANVLTF

V: TRBV10-3
CDR3: CATNDRGINQPQHF

V: TRBV12-3/TRBV12-4
CDR3: CASRSRTSGRGNEQFF

V: TRBV6-5
CDR3: CASTTSGPGDTQYF

V: TRBV29-1
CDR3: CSVEDPKATNEKLFF

V: TRBV2
CDR3: CASSERRGLGGEQFF

V: TRBV5-1
CDR3: CASSSGQSNTEAFF

V: TRBV9
CDR3: CASSVGVRGPYEQYF